This TCR beta chain was observed in a study of blood T cells in healthy people across ages. The authors ran a second PCR of roughly 6 to 12 cycles using a sample-barcoded 5' primer and a J-beta primer mix. TCRdb analysed the 5' RACE reads with MiXCR anew, one entry per CDR3 protein. Of 950,000 to 1,200,000 distinct CDR3 sequences in the sample, approximately 38% were seen once. The table lists this clonotype with a few counts. Trimming removed 1 base from V and 4 bases from J, with 13 bases in between. Germline V gene lookup returns CDR1 SGHTA and CDR2 FQGNSA. The CDR3 has 15 amino acids. This chain uses TRBV7-2 with TRBJ2-5, with unresolved D. Specimen: blood. This TCR derives from a man aged 18 to 35 in good health. CDR3 nucleotides: TGTGCCAGCAGCTTAGAACCTAATCCACGAGAGACCCAGTACTTC. Translation gives CASSLEPNPRETQYF.